The TCR beta chain described here comes from a study of T-cell reconstitution after alpha-beta-depleted transplantation in children. General study points: Several hundred expanded graft clones reportedly supplied alpha-beta T cells about two months after transplant.

Molecular barcoding with unique molecular identifiers was used for the TCRbeta library. TCRdb called the PCR reads again in MiXCR, with one record for every CDR3 protein. The sample holds 250,000 to 300,000 distinct CDR3 sequences, 10% seen once. This clonotype was observed many times. Its matching antigen is unknown. Germline V gives CDR1 LGHDT, CDR2 YNNKEL (reference sequence). V shed 2 bases and J shed 6 bases, with 13 bases lying between them. The CDR3 totals 14 residues. The source material was PBMCs, sampled before TCRalphabeta/CD19-depleted stem cell transplant. This receptor was taken from a boy in the first two years of life with acute myeloid leukemia, due to receive a stem cell transplant. This chain uses TRBV3-1 with TRBJ1-2; no clear D gene. CDR3 in amino acids: CASSQQEGLDGYTF. The CDR3 DNA sequence: TGTGCCAGCAGCCAACAGGAGGGTTTGGATGGCTACACCTTC.